This passage covers 31 T cell receptor beta chains from one sample sequenced in a study of T cells after yellow fever vaccination. A single record per CDR3 protein comes from TCRdb applying MiXCR to the 5' RACE reads. The repertoire holds some 240,000 distinct CDR3 sequences, with roughly 5% as singletons. Here the sequenced sample was CD4+ T cells sorted from PBMCs, taken on the day of the yellow fever booster vaccination. The source of these receptors is a man younger than 30 who received the YFV17D yellow fever vaccine.

This clonotype was recorded at least ten times. The chain combines TRBV7-6 with TRBJ2-1; 7 bases map to TRBD2. The length of the CDR3 is 13 residues. CDR1 and CDR2 from the germline V gene are SGHVS and FNYEAQ. V was pared by 9 bases and J by 16 bases, with 18 bases of the junction left unmatched. In DNA, the CDR3 is TGTGCCAGTACGGAGGCGCTTGGGAGGGCAGTCTTCTTC. Residues: CASTEALGRAVFF.

This clonotype has just a few counts. The V gene is TRBV6-4, the J gene TRBJ2-3; D may be TRBD1 (5 bases). The CDR3 loop spans 15 amino acids. Looked up from germline, CDR1 is MRHNA and CDR2 is SNTAGT. The V end lost 4 bases, the J end lost 1 base, and 12 bases lay between the germline ends. The CDR3 is CASSGRGFGTDTQYF. The CDR3 DNA reads as TGTGCCAGCAGTGGAAGGGGTTTCGGCACAGATACGCAGTATTTT.

This clonotype turned up a few times. The V gene is TRBV7-9, the J gene TRBJ1-1, with D possibly being TRBD1 (5 bases). The CDR3 has 14 residues. V gave up 1 base and J gave up 0 bases, with 6 bases separating them. The germline V gene encodes CDR1 SEHNR and CDR2 FQNEAQ (reference sequence). DNA of the CDR3: TGTGCCAGCAGCTTAGGGACACTGAACACTGAAGCTTTCTTT. Its protein is CASSLGTLNTEAFF.

This chain joins TRBV6-1 and TRBJ1-6; D gene unclear. CDR1 and CDR2 (germline): MNHNS, SASEGT. CDR3 length equals 12 residues. Trimming cost V 5 bases and J 10 bases, with 9 bases left between them. For the CDR3, the DNA is TGTGCCAGCAGTATTCAGGAGTCACCCCTCCACTTT. It translates to CASSIQESPLHF.

This clonotype was seen a few times. The chain couples TRBV7-2 to TRBJ1-3; TRBD1 aligns across 10 bases. This CDR3 spans 13 amino acids. The J segment lost 8 bases and the V segment lost 7 bases, leaving 5 bases of the junction unmatched. Germline CDR1 reads SGHTA; CDR2 reads FQGNSA. For the CDR3, the DNA is TGTGCCAGCAAGGCGGGACAGGGGCACACCATATATTTT. Encoded protein: CASKAGQGHTIYF.

This clonotype was counted between two and nine times. The chain has TRBV20-1 and TRBJ2-1, with D possibly being TRBD1 (7 bases). The CDR3 runs 15 residues. Germline V CDR1 and CDR2: DFQATT, SNEGSKA (reference sequence). Trimming removed 0 bases from V and 7 bases from J, with 16 bases in between. CDR3 DNA: TGCAGTGCTAGAGATCTCCGGGACAGCGGGAATGAGCAGTTCTTC. Encoded protein: CSARDLRDSGNEQFF.

This clonotype appeared many times. The chain has TRBV4-3 and TRBJ2-7, with a tentative D call TRBD1 (5 bases). V lost 2 bases and J 1 base, leaving 15 bases between the germline ends. The germline CDR1 and CDR2 sequences are LGHNA and YSLEER. The CDR3 spans 16 residues. DNA for the CDR3: TGCGCCAGCAGCCAACGTACAGGCCGACCTTCCTACGAGCAGTACTTC. Protein sequence: CASSQRTGRPSYEQYF.

V usage is TRBV5-1 and J usage is TRBJ1-6, with TRBD1 matching over 9 bases. The trim removed 3 bases at V and 10 bases at J, leaving 5 bases unmatched. CDR3 length: 14 residues. Germline V gene sequence: CDR1 SGHRS, CDR2 YFSETQ. The CDR3 region is CASSWDRVDSPLHF. The DNA for the CDR3 is TGCGCCAGCAGCTGGGACAGGGTAGACTCACCCCTCCACTTT.

This clonotype has a handful of counts. The rearrangement joins TRBV13 to TRBJ2-7; unclear D gene. V was cut by 6 bases and J by 0 bases, with 12 bases left in between. Germline V gives CDR1 PRHDT, CDR2 FYEKMQ (reference sequence). CDR3 length equals 14 residues. CDR3: CASSKIQSSYEQYF. For the CDR3, the DNA is TGTGCCAGCAGTAAGATACAGAGCTCCTACGAGCAGTACTTC.

This clonotype has more than one count but fewer than ten. The chain links TRBV5-4 to TRBJ1-6; possible D gene TRBD1, 5 bases. The CDR3 sequence is 18 residues long. Germline V gene data show CDR1 as SGHNT and CDR2 as YYREEE (reference sequence). V shed 4 bases and J shed 0 bases, with 17 bases lying between them. CDR3 residues: CASSAQGSGGSYNSPLHF. CDR3 DNA sequence: TGTGCCAGCAGCGCCCAGGGTTCTGGAGGCTCCTATAATTCACCCCTCCACTTT.

The chain links TRBV12-3 or TRBV12-4 to TRBJ1-2, with a weak D call TRBD1 (5 bases). CDR3 length: 15 amino acids. V was pared by 1 base and J by 6 bases, with 15 bases between. The CDR3 coding sequence is TGTGCCAGCAGTTTAGAATTCATGGGGCGGGATGGCTACACCTTC. Its protein is CASSLEFMGRDGYTF.

This clonotype has ten or more counts. As DNA, the CDR3 is TGTGCCAGCAGCCCCCACGGATCCGATACGCAGTATTTT. It is translated as CASSPHGSDTQYF. The chain carries TRBV9 and TRBJ2-3; the D is unclear. The length of the CDR3 is 13 residues. V was cut by 4 bases and J by 6 bases, with 12 bases left in between. The germline CDR1 and CDR2 sequences are SGDLS and YYNGEE.

The chain joins TRBV11-2 to TRBJ1-5; possibly TRBD1 for D (5 bases). The CDR3 is made up of 16 amino acids. V lost 1 base, J lost 3 bases, and 13 bases lay in between. From germline, CDR1 is SGHAT and CDR2 FQNNGV. DNA of the CDR3: TGTGCCAGCAGCTTAGCTCCCGGGACCTTCAATCAGCCCCAGCATTTT. Translation: CASSLAPGTFNQPQHF. The variable domain in full, with the rest retrieved from reference TRBV11-2 and TRBJ1-5, is EAGVAQSPRYKIIEKRQSVAFWCNPISGHATLYWYQQILGQGPKLLIQFQNNGVVDDSQLPKDRFSAERLKGVDSTLKIQPAKLEDSAVYLCASSLAPGTFNQPQHFGDGTRLSIL.

This clonotype came up a few times. The rearrangement uses TRBV2 and TRBJ1-6, with 9 bases that match TRBD1. CDR3 length: 18 residues. CDR1 is SNHLY and CDR2 is FYNNEI in the germline V gene. Trimming at V came to 5 bases and at J to 0 bases, leaving 8 bases not matched to a gene. The CDR3 DNA is TGTGCCAGCAGTCGTTCCGGGACAGGGAGCTCCTATAATTCACCCCTCCACTTT. It is translated as CASSRSGTGSSYNSPLHF. The entire variable domain, with the rest obtained from reference TRBV2 and TRBJ1-6, is as follows: EPEVTQTPSHQVTQMGQEVILRCVPISNHLYFYWYRQILGQKVEFLVSFYNNEISEKSEIFDDQFSVERPDGSNFTLKIRSTKLEDSAMYFCASSRSGTGSSYNSPLHFGNGTRLTVT.

This clonotype was counted many times. The gene calls are TRBV20-1 and TRBJ2-3; unclear D gene. The V gene's germline CDR1 is DFQATT and CDR2 SNEGSKA (reference sequence). The CDR3 has 15 amino acids. Trimming pared 0 bases from V and 2 bases from J, leaving 12 bases between. Here the CDR3 reads CSARDWRRFTDTQYF. The CDR3 DNA reads as TGCAGTGCTAGAGATTGGCGGCGTTTCACAGATACGCAGTATTTT.

This clonotype showed up many times. This rearrangement joins TRBV5-5 to TRBJ1-4; no clear D gene. The CDR3 covers 13 residues. The V gene's germline CDR1 is SGHKS and CDR2 YYEKEE (reference sequence). V lost 4 bases to trimming and J lost 4 bases, with 8 bases between them. As DNA, the CDR3 is TGTGCCAGCAGCCCGGAGGTTAATGAAAAACTGTTTTTT. This translates into CASSPEVNEKLFF.

This clonotype was recorded many times. The chain links TRBV29-1 to TRBJ2-1; 7 bases map to TRBD1. CDR3 length: 17 amino acids. Germline-derived CDR1 and CDR2 are SQVTM and ANQGSEA. The V gene end was trimmed by 1 base and the J gene end by 4 bases; junction bases not matched to a gene: 13. The CDR3 bases are TGCAGCGTTGAAGGGGAAATAGGGGGCGCCGGTTACAATGAGCAGTTCTTC. Protein: CSVEGEIGGAGYNEQFF.

There are a few counts of this clonotype. The rearrangement joins TRBV7-3 to TRBJ2-3; TRBD2 might be the D (5 bases). The CDR3 covers 15 residues. CDR1 is SGHTA, CDR2 FQGTGA, per germline. The V and J ends lost 5 bases and 0 bases respectively, with 12 bases between them. For the CDR3, the DNA is TGTGCCAGCAGCCTAGCCAGGCTGAGCACAGATACGCAGTATTTT. Encoded protein: CASSLARLSTDTQYF.

This clonotype was seen many times. This chain joins TRBV2 and TRBJ1-5; D gene uncertain. Germline loops: CDR1 SNHLY, CDR2 FYNNEI. The V gene lost 1 base and the J gene lost 5 bases, with 6 bases spanning the gap. The CDR3 covers 13 residues. Here the CDR3 reads CASSEEGDQPQHF. In DNA form, the CDR3 reads TGTGCCAGCAGTGAAGAAGGTGATCAGCCCCAGCATTTT.

The chain recombines TRBV20-1 with TRBJ1-6, with D tentatively TRBD1 (6 bases). This CDR3 is built from 17 residues. Trimming removed 3 bases from V and 4 bases from J, with 19 bases in between. Germline loops: CDR1 DFQATT, CDR2 SNEGSKA (reference sequence). CDR3: CSARARRGELYNSPLHF. The CDR3 DNA sequence: TGCAGTGCTAGGGCGAGAAGGGGGGAACTATATAATTCACCCCTCCACTTT.

This clonotype was counted at least ten times. The V gene is TRBV7-2, the J gene TRBJ1-1; 9 nucleotides align to TRBD1. Germline lookup yields CDR1 SGHTA and CDR2 FQGNSA. V lost 5 bases, J lost 6 bases, and 4 bases stayed unmatched. The CDR3 extends over 13 amino acids. The CDR3 loop reads CASSMDRGAEAFF. In nucleotides, the CDR3 is TGTGCCAGCAGCATGGACAGGGGCGCTGAAGCTTTCTTT.

Ten or more counts support this clonotype. CDR3 protein: CASSLGSARNPYEQYV. The CDR3 DNA reads TGTGCCAGCAGCTTAGGGTCGGCCAGGAACCCCTACGAGCAGTACGTC. The rearrangement joins TRBV7-8 to TRBJ2-7; D is unclear. Germline V gives CDR1 SGHVS, CDR2 FQNEAQ. The ends were cut back, 1 base at V and 2 bases at J, with 15 bases in the middle. This CDR3 has 16 amino acids.

This clonotype has a count of ten or more. The chain links TRBV6-6 to TRBJ2-1; D assignment may be TRBD1 or TRBD2 (6 bases each). Per germline, CDR1 MNHNY and CDR2 SVGAGI (reference sequence). The CDR3 extends over 15 amino acids. The V end was cut by 5 bases, the J end by 9 bases, with 20 bases between. The CDR3 protein is CASSVGGRAPSEQFF. Here the CDR3 DNA reads TGTGCCAGCAGTGTGGGGGGCAGGGCCCCTAGTGAGCAGTTCTTC.

This clonotype turned up a few times. The V call is TRBV5-1, the J call TRBJ2-2; D is unresolved. CDR1 SGHRS and CDR2 YFSETQ come from the germline V gene. The CDR3 has 14 residues. V was clipped by 0 bases and J by 4 bases, with 7 bases between them. The CDR3 bases are TGCGCCAGCAGCTTGGTGTCCGTCACCGGGGAGCTGTTTTTT. Its translation is CASSLVSVTGELFF.

The chain carries TRBV7-3 and TRBJ1-1; perhaps TRBD1 as D (5 bases). The V end was cut by 3 bases, the J end by 4 bases, with 9 bases between. The CDR3 has 13 amino acids. CDR1 and CDR2 (germline): SGHTA, FQGTGA. Here the CDR3 DNA reads TGTGCCAGCAGCTTTCAGGGACCCACTGAAGCTTTCTTT. Translation: CASSFQGPTEAFF.

The table lists this clonotype with a few counts. This rearrangement joins TRBV10-3 to TRBJ1-1; D is possibly TRBD1 (5 bases). Germline V gene lookup returns CDR1 ENHRY and CDR2 SYGVKD. The ends were cut back, 10 bases at V and 4 bases at J, with 28 bases in the middle. The CDR3 runs 17 residues. CDR3 loop: CATQFGRVQGGFTEAFF. In DNA form, the CDR3 reads TGTGCCACCCAATTCGGCCGTGTCCAGGGCGGATTCACTGAAGCTTTCTTT.

The chain employs TRBV28 and TRBJ1-6; no reliable D call. This CDR3 spans 15 amino acids. V was cut by 10 bases and J by 3 bases, with 16 bases left in between. CDR1 is MDHEN and CDR2 is SYDVKM in the germline V gene. This chain's CDR3 is CATTWLFNYNSPLHF. DNA of the CDR3: TGTGCCACCACTTGGTTATTTAACTATAATTCACCCCTCCACTTT.

This chain joins TRBV6-1 and TRBJ1-5, with D unresolved. This CDR3 is built from 15 residues. From germline, CDR1 is MNHNS and CDR2 SASEGT. Trimming pared 3 bases from V and 6 bases from J, leaving 15 bases between. CDR3 in amino acids: CASSESRKRSQPQHF. The CDR3 nucleotides read TGTGCCAGCAGTGAGTCCAGGAAGAGGAGTCAGCCCCAGCATTTT.

In its sample, this clonotype was seen many times. The chain employs TRBV7-2 and TRBJ2-5; TRBD1 matches at 8 bases. Germline CDR1 SGHTA, CDR2 FQGNSA. Unmatched junction bases numbered 4, after V lost 5 bases and J lost 2 bases. The CDR3 is 14 residues long. The CDR3 nucleotides are TGTGCCAGCAGCAACAGGGGGGCGCAAGAGACCCAGTACTTC. Translation gives CASSNRGAQETQYF.

This clonotype was seen repeatedly, ten times or more. This sequence joins TRBV2 and TRBJ1-2; the D gene is possibly TRBD1 (6 bases). The germline CDR1 and CDR2 sequences are SNHLY and FYNNEI. This CDR3 contains 15 residues. Between the trimmed V and J ends, which lost 0 bases and 8 bases, there was a span of 16 bases. The CDR3 is CASSEAIPGARGYTF. The CDR3 coding sequence is TGTGCCAGCAGTGAAGCGATTCCAGGGGCCAGAGGCTACACCTTC.

Remarks on this clonotype: It may be a read error: a sequence one base away is much more abundant. The chain uses TRBV6-5 and TRBJ2-3; the D is unclear. V lost 5 bases and J lost 8, with 14 bases in between. This CDR3 comprises 13 residues. From germline, CDR1 is MNHEY and CDR2 SVGAGI. CDR3 protein: CASSRWEAVTQYF. CDR3 in DNA: TGTGCCAGCAGTCGTTGGGAAGCAGTTACGCAGTATTTT.